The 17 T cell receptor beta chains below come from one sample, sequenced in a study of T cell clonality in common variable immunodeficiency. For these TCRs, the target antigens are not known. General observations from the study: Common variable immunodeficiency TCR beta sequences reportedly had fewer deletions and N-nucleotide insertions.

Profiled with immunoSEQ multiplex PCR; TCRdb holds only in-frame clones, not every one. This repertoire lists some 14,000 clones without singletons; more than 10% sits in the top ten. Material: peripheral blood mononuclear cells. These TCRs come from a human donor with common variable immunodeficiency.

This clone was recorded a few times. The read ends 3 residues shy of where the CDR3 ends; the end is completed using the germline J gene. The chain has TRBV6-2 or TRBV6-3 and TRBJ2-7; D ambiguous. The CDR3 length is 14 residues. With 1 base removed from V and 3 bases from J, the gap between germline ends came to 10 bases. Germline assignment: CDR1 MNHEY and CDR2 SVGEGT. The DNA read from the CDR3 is TGTGCCAGCAGTTACTTAGGGCAGAGCTACGAG. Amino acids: CASSYLGQSYE. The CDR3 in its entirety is CASSYLGQSYEQYF.

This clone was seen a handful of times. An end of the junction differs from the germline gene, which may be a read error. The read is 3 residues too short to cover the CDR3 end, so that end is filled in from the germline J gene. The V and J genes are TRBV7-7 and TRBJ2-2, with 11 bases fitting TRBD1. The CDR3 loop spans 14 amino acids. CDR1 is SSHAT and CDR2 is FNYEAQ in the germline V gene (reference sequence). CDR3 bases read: TGTGCTAGCAGCCGGGACAGGGGGGCCGGGGAG. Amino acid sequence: CASSRDRGAGE. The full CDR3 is CASSRDRGAGELFF.

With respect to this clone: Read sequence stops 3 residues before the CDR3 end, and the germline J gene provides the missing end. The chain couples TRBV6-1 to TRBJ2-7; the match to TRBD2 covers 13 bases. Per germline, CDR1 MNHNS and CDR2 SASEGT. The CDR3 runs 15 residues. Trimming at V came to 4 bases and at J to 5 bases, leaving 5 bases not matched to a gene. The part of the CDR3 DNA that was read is TGTGCCAGCAGTGGCAGGACTAGCGGGAGTAACGAG. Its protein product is CASSGRTSGSNE. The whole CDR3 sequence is CASSGRTSGSNEQYF.

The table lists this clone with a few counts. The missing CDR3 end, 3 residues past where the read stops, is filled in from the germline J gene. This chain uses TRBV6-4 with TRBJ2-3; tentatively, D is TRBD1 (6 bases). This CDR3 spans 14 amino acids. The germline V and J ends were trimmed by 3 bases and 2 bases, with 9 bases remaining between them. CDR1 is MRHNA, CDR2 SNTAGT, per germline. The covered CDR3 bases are TGTGCCAGCAGTGATTTGGGGGCCACAGATACG. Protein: CASSDLGATDT. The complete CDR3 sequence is CASSDLGATDTQYF.

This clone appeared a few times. The chain's CDR3 is CASSFASGGHQETQYF. The sequenced CDR3 bases are TGTGCCAGCAGCTTCGCGTCGGGGGGCCACCAAGAGACC. This chain links TRBV7-8 with TRBJ2-5; tentatively, D is TRBD2 (7 bases). The CDR3 extends 3 residues past the end of the read, so its final part is completed from the germline J gene. The CDR3 has 16 residues. The V end lost 3 bases, the J end lost 0 bases, and 14 bases lay between the germline ends. In germline, CDR1 is SGHVS, CDR2 FQNEAQ. Supplemented by reference TRBV7-8 and TRBJ2-5, the full variable domain reads GAGVSQSPRYKVAKRGQDVALRCDPISGHVSLFWYQQALGQGPEFLTYFQNEAQLDKSGLPSDRFFAERPEGSVSTLKIQRTQQEDSAVYLCASSFASGGHQETQYFGPGTRLLVL.

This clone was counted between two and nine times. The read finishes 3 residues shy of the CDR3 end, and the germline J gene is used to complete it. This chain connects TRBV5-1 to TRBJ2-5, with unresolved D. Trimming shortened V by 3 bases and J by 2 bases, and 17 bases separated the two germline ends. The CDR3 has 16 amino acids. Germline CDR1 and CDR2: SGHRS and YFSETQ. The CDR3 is CASSSLVADLQETQYF. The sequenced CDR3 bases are TGCGCCAGCAGCTCCCTGGTGGCTGATTTACAAGAGACC.

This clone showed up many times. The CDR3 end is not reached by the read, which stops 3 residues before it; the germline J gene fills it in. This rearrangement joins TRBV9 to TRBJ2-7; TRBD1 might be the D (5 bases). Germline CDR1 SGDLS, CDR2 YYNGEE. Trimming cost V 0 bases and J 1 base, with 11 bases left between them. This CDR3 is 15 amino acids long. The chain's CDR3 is CASSVEAGKSYEQYF. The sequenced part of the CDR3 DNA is TGTGCCAGCAGCGTAGAGGCAGGGAAGTCCTACGAG.

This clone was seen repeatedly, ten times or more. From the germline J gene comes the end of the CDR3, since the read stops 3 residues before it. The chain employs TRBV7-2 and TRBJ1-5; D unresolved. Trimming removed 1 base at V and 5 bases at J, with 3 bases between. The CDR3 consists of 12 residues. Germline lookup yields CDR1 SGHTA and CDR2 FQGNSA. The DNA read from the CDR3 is TGTGCCAGCAGCTTAGTAGATCAGCCC. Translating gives CASSLVDQP. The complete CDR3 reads CASSLVDQPQHF.

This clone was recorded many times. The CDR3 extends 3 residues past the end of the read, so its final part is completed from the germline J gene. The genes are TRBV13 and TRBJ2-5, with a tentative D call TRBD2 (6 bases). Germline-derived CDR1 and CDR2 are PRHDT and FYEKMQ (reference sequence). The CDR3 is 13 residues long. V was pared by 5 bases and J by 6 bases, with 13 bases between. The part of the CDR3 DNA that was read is TGTGCCAGCAGCCCCAGGGAGGTGAAGACC. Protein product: CASSPREVKT. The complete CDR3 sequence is CASSPREVKTQYF.

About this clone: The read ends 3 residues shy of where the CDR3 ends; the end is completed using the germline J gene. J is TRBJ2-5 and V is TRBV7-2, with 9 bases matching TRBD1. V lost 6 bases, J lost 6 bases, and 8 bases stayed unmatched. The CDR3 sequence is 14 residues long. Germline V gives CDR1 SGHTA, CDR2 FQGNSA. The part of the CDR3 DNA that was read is TGTGCCAGCAGGTCCGGGACAGGGTCTAAGACC. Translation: CASRSGTGSKT. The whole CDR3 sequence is CASRSGTGSKTQYF.

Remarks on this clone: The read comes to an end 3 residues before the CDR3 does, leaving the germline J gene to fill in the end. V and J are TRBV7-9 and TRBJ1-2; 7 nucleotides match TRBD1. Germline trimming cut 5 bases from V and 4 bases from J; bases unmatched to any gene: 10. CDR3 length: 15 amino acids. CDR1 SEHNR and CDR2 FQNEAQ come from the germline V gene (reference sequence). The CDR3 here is CASSPNLGQPYGYTF. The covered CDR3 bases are TGTGCCAGCAGCCCTAACTTGGGACAGCCCTATGGC.

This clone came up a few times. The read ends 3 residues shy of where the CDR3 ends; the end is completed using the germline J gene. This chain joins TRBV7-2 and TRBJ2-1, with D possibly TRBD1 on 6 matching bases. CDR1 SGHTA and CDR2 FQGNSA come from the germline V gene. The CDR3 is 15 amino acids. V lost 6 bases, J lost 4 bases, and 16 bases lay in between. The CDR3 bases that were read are TGTGCCAGCAGTTTCACTATTGACAGGTACAATGAG. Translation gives CASSFTIDRYNE. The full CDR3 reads CASSFTIDRYNEQFF. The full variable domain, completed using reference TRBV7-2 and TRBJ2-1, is GAGVSQSPSNKVTEKGKDVELRCDPISGHTALYWYRQSLGQGLEFLIYFQGNSAPDKSGLPSDRFSAERTGGSVSTLTIQRTQQEDSAVYLCASSFTIDRYNEQFFGPGTRLTVL.

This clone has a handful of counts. The CDR3 is CASSPRSGSLTGELFF. The sequenced part of the CDR3 DNA is TGTGCCAGCTCACCACGGAGCGGGAGTTTAACCGGGGAG. This chain connects TRBV18 to TRBJ2-2; the match to TRBD2 covers 8 bases. The CDR3 goes on 3 residues after the read ends, and that part is filled in from the germline J gene. The junction had 6 bases not matched to a gene; V was cut back by 1 base and J by 5 bases. CDR1 and CDR2 from the germline V gene are KGHSH and LQKENI. This CDR3 has 16 residues.

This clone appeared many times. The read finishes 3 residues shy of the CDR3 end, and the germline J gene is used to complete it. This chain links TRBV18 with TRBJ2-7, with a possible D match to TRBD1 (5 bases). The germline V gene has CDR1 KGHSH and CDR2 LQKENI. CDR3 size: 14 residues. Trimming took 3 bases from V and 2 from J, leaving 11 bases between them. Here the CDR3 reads CASSPGLLTYEQYF. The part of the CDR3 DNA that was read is TGTGCCAGCTCACCGGGGCTACTCACCTACGAG.

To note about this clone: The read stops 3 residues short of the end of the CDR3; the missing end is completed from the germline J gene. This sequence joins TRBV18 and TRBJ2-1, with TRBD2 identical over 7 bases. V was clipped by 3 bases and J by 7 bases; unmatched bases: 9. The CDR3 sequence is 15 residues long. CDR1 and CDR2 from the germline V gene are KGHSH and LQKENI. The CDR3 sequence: CASSPREGRVNEQFF. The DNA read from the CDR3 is TGTGCCAGCTCACCCCGAGAGGGGAGGGTGAATGAG.

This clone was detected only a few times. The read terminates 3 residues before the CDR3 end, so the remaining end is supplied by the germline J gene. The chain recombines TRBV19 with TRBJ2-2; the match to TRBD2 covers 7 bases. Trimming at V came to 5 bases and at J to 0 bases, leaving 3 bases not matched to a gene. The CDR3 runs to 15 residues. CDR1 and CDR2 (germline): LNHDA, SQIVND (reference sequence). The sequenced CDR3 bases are TGTGCCAGTAGTCGAGCGGGGCCGAACACCGGGGAG. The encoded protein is CASSRAGPNTGE. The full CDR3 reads CASSRAGPNTGELFF.

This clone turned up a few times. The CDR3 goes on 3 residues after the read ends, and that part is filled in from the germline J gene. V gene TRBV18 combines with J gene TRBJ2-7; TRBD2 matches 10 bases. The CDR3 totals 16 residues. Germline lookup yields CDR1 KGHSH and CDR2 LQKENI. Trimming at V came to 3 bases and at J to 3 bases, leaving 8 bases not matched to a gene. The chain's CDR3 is CASSPGLAGEGYEQYF. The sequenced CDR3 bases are TGTGCCAGCTCACCGGGCCTAGCGGGGGAAGGCTACGAG.